This paragraph covers one T cell receptor (beta chain) sequence. Its antigen is currently unknown. Collection of blood occurred at baseline, at cycle 4 day 1, and at cycle 7 day 1. Per the germline V gene, CDR1 is SEHNR and CDR2 is FQNEAQ (reference sequence). Trimming at V came to 5 bases and at J to 5 bases, leaving 10 bases not matched to a gene. This CDR3 spans 15 amino acids. The data were taken from a study of OX40 agonist ivuxolimab in advanced cancers. Using immunoSEQ multiplex PCR, the repertoire was profiled, and TCRdb retains in-frame clones only, with some absent. The sample carries 150,000 to 170,000 clones, 94% recorded once. Broader study findings: Among the lowest levels of clonal expansion were found in partial responders at 0.1-3.0 mg/kg. Clonal expansion by week 6 occurred in CD4+ and CD8+ blood T cells (at 0.1 to 3.0 mg/kg).

The genes are TRBV7-9 and TRBJ1-1; 8 positions match TRBD1. The specimen was CD4+ or CD8+ T cells sorted from blood, collected in a trial of the OX40 agonist ivuxolimab. The TCR comes from an adult with an advanced solid tumor such as melanoma, head and neck, liver or kidney cancer. As DNA, the CDR3 is TGTGCCAGCAGCACCCGGGCAGGGGGCCGGACTGAAGCTTTCTTT. As protein: CASSTRAGGRTEAFF.